This section outlines one TCR beta chain sequence together with its context. The germline gives CDR1 SQVTM, CDR2 ANQGSEA. This CDR3 is 13 amino acids long. These data come from a study of shared T cell receptors in the human thymus. TCRdb's copy holds only in-frame clones and misses some; the assay was immunoSEQ multiplex PCR. The sample records about 660,000 clones, more than 70% being singletons. The data were also submitted as part of a second study, on human thymus T cells. That source adds: Thymic resections from corrective heart surgery supplied the tissue.

The V and J genes are TRBV29-1 and TRBJ2-3; D perhaps matches TRBD2 (6 bases). Material: thymocytes. The receptor was isolated from a boy under three years old with a congenital heart defect. The CDR3 reads CSACGEFPDTQYF. The CDR3 nucleotides are TGCAGTGCGTGCGGGGAGTTCCCGGATACGCAGTATTTT.